This entry lists 17 T cell receptor beta chains sequenced from one sample in a study of a mutant IDH1 vaccine in newly diagnosed glioma. The time point here: week 23, last vaccination. Every single dose of the vaccine, 300 ug of mutant IDH1 20-mer peptide, came with topical imiquimod. The method was immunoSEQ multiplex PCR; TCRdb's version includes in-frame clones alone and lacks a portion of them. The table has over 35,000 clones, about four fifths seen once. Antigens of these TCRs are unknown. The sequences come from PBMCs, collected from a glioma patient whose treatment included an IDH1 peptide vaccine. These receptors originate from a woman younger than 30 with glioma. Some clones in this sample may be carry-over from other donors' samples.

The chain combines TRBV23-1 with TRBJ1-4; TRBD1 might be the D (6 bases). TRBV23-1 is designated an ORF whose function remains uncertain. The germline V and J ends were trimmed by 0 bases and 5 bases, with 10 bases remaining between them. This CDR3 has 15 residues. The DNA for the CDR3 is TGCGCCAGCAGTCAATCGTTAACAGGGAATGAAAAACTGTTTTTT. The encoded protein is CASSQSLTGNEKLFF.

This chain joins TRBV7-9 and TRBJ1-1; D is unclear. Deletions cut 4 bases from V and 4 bases from J, with 16 bases between. The CDR3 runs to 15 residues. CDR1 is SEHNR, CDR2 FQNEAQ, per germline (reference sequence). The CDR3 sequence: CASSSDGSMSTEAFF. The CDR3 coding sequence is TGTGCCAGCAGCTCCGACGGGAGCATGAGCACTGAAGCTTTCTTT.

The J gene is TRBJ1-5, the V gene TRBV19; no reliable D call. The CDR3 loop spans 12 amino acids. V was clipped by 6 bases and J by 2 bases, with 5 bases between them. Germline CDR1 reads LNHDA; CDR2 reads SQIVND (reference sequence). The CDR3 protein is CASRSGNQPQHF. The DNA of the CDR3 is TGTGCCAGTAGGTCAGGCAATCAGCCCCAGCATTTT.

The chain joins TRBV2 to TRBJ1-1, with D perhaps TRBD1 (6 bases). The CDR3 sequence is 17 residues long. Between the trimmed V and J ends, which lost 6 bases and 1 base, there was a span of 21 bases. Looked up from germline, CDR1 is SNHLY and CDR2 is FYNNEI. The CDR3 DNA is TGTGCCAGCAGCCCGTTAGGTACAGGGATTAGGAACACTGAAGCTTTCTTT. Amino acid sequence: CASSPLGTGIRNTEAFF.

The CDR3 region is CASSPGGLYTEAFF. In nucleotides, the CDR3 is TGTGCCAGCAGCCCGGGCGGACTGTACACTGAAGCTTTCTTT. V gene TRBV7-9 combines with J gene TRBJ1-1; D not certain. CDR3 size: 14 residues. The V end lost 5 bases, the J end lost 3 bases, and 13 bases lay between the germline ends. Germline V gene sequence: CDR1 SEHNR, CDR2 FQNEAQ (reference sequence).

The chain combines TRBV6-5 with TRBJ1-4; 9 bases match TRBD1. V shed 6 bases, J shed 4 bases, and the junction held 3 bases outside the gene matches. The germline V gene has CDR1 MNHEY and CDR2 SVGAGI. The CDR3 sequence is 14 residues long. In nucleotides, the CDR3 is TGTGCCAGCAGCCGGACAGGGGATAATGAAAAACTGTTTTTT. Amino acid sequence: CASSRTGDNEKLFF.

The chain employs TRBV11-2 and TRBJ1-3; tentative D call: TRBD1 (6 bases). The CDR3 is 16 amino acids. V gave up 5 bases and J gave up 0 bases, with 14 bases separating them. Germline V gene lookup returns CDR1 SGHAT and CDR2 FQNNGV. The CDR3 region is CASSPQTGYSGNTIYF. The DNA of the CDR3 is TGTGCCAGCAGCCCCCAAACAGGGTACTCTGGAAACACCATATATTTT.

This clone was seen a few times. The chain recombines TRBV4-1 with TRBJ1-1, with 8 bases fitting TRBD1. Germline loops: CDR1 MGHRA, CDR2 YSYEKL. This CDR3 region has 14 residues. V dropped 6 bases and J dropped 1; count of bases not matched to a gene: 4. The CDR3 DNA follows: TGCGCCAGCAGTAGAGGACAGGGGAACACTGAAGCTTTCTTT. Protein: CASSRGQGNTEAFF.

This clone was seen once. CDR3: CASSIAGYTGELFF. In nucleotides, the CDR3 is TGTGCCAGCAGTATAGCGGGGTACACCGGGGAGCTGTTTTTT. The chain joins TRBV6-5 to TRBJ2-2; TRBD2 agrees at 8 bases. With V trimmed by 5 bases and J by 3 bases, 2 bases remained unmatched. The CDR3 sequence is 14 residues long. CDR1 is MNHEY and CDR2 is SVGAGI in the germline V gene.

The chain is built from TRBV4-3 and TRBJ2-1, with 13 bases lining up with TRBD2. The germline V gene has CDR1 LGHNA and CDR2 YSLEER. After removal of 1 base from V and 2 bases from J, the junction contained 5 bases not matched to a gene. The CDR3 covers 18 residues. CDR3 in amino acids: CASSQALAGGSPYNEQFF. The CDR3 DNA follows: TGCGCCAGCAGCCAAGCACTAGCGGGGGGGTCCCCCTACAATGAGCAGTTCTTC.

The chain carries TRBV7-2 and TRBJ2-3, with a possible D match to TRBD1 (5 bases). Deletions cut 7 bases from V and 4 bases from J, with 15 bases between. The CDR3 is made up of 14 amino acids. From germline, CDR1 is SGHTA and CDR2 FQGNSA. The CDR3 nucleotides read TGTGCCAGCACCCGGCAGGGTCAGGCAGATACGCAGTATTTT. It codes for CASTRQGQADTQYF.

This chain links TRBV5-4 with TRBJ1-4; D possibly corresponds to TRBD1 (6 bases). V was cut by 7 bases and J by 7 bases, with 20 bases left in between. Germline loops: CDR1 SGHNT, CDR2 YYREEE (reference sequence). The CDR3 consists of 15 residues. CDR3 nucleotides: TGTGCCAGCGGGCAAGGGGGAAGGGGCGTTGAAAAACTGTTTTTT. Translated, it gives CASGQGGRGVEKLFF.

The chain joins TRBV9 to TRBJ2-1; 8 bases are a match to TRBD2. CDR1 and CDR2 from the germline V gene are SGDLS and YYNGEE. The CDR3 covers 17 residues. V trimming: 2 bases; J trimming: 7 bases; junction bases outside the gene matches: 14. The CDR3 nucleotides are TGTGCCAGCAGCGTGGACCTTACGGGGGGGCTTAGGAATGAGCAGTTCTTC. Translation gives CASSVDLTGGLRNEQFF.

This clone has a handful of counts. The V and J genes are TRBV19 and TRBJ1-5, with TRBD1 matching 9 bases. Germline lookup yields CDR1 LNHDA and CDR2 SQIVND (reference sequence). The CDR3 totals 15 residues. With V trimmed by 3 bases and J by 7 bases, 7 bases remained unmatched. The CDR3 DNA reads as TGTGCCAGTAGTATTCAGGACAGGGGCTACCAGCCCCAGCATTTT. Protein sequence: CASSIQDRGYQPQHF.

The V call is TRBV11-2, the J call TRBJ1-1, with unresolved D. This CDR3 has 13 amino acids. The V gene's germline CDR1 is SGHAT and CDR2 FQNNGV. The V gene lost 6 bases and the J gene lost 1 base, with 9 bases spanning the gap. In DNA, the CDR3 is TGTGCCAGCAGTCCCAACACGAACACTGAAGCTTTCTTT. Amino acid sequence: CASSPNTNTEAFF.

This clone has just a few counts. This chain connects TRBV27 to TRBJ1-1, with D possibly TRBD1 on 6 matching bases. This CDR3 has 13 residues. V lost 2 bases and J lost 6, with 10 bases in between. Germline CDR1 is MNHEY and CDR2 is SMNVEV (reference sequence). The CDR3 region is CASSLGGHPEAFF. The CDR3, as DNA: TGTGCCAGCAGTTTAGGGGGACACCCTGAAGCTTTCTTT.

The chain is built from TRBV9 and TRBJ2-3; tentatively, D is TRBD2 (7 bases). The V end was cut by 4 bases, the J end by 1 base, with 16 bases between. Germline V gene lookup returns CDR1 SGDLS and CDR2 YYNGEE. CDR3 size: 16 residues. CDR3 nucleotides: TGTGCCAGCAGCCCAGAGGGGCGGGGGCGCACAGATACGCAGTATTTT. It specifies CASSPEGRGRTDTQYF.